Shown below are 10 T cell receptor beta chains from a single sample sequenced in a study of control samples from healthy donors and cancer patients. Using immunoSEQ multiplex PCR, the repertoire was profiled, and TCRdb retains in-frame clones only, with some absent. The sample yields some 100,000 clones, around 88% seen once. The sequenced sample was blood. The source of these receptors is a young man in good health.

The rearrangement uses TRBV4-2 and TRBJ1-1; D is perhaps TRBD1 (5 bases). The CDR3 consists of 15 residues. Germline V gives CDR1 LGHNA, CDR2 YNFKEQ. The V end lost 0 bases, the J end lost 3 bases, and 11 bases lay between the germline ends. The CDR3 coding sequence is TGTGCCAGCAGCCAAGAACCGGGGGGAGACACTGAAGCTTTCTTT. It specifies CASSQEPGGDTEAFF.

The chain combines TRBV11-2 with TRBJ1-6; TRBD1 aligns across 7 bases. Germline CDR1 and CDR2: SGHAT and FQNNGV. Germline trimming cut 3 bases from V and 6 bases from J; bases unmatched to any gene: 2. This CDR3 comprises 14 residues. As DNA, the CDR3 is TGTGCCAGCAGCTTTGACAGGGTTAATTCACCCCTCCACTTT. This sequence encodes CASSFDRVNSPLHF.

This chain uses TRBV23-1 with TRBJ1-1, with D hard to call. TRBV23-1 is reported as an ORF; its role is uncertain. V lost 0 bases and J lost 7, with 15 bases in between. This CDR3 is 15 amino acids long. CDR3 in DNA: TGCGCCAGCAGTCAATCGAGGAGGGAGGGAGGTGAAGCTTTCTTT. Residues: CASSQSRREGGEAFF.

The rearrangement links TRBV18 to TRBJ2-3; possibly TRBD2 for D (6 bases). CDR3 length: 15 residues. V lost 1 base, J lost 2 bases, and 10 bases lay in between. CDR1 is KGHSH and CDR2 is LQKENI in the germline V gene. Here the CDR3 reads CASSPRGDVTDTQYF. The CDR3 coding sequence is TGTGCCAGCTCACCACGGGGGGATGTCACAGATACGCAGTATTTT.

The chain has TRBV11-2 and TRBJ2-7; 8 bases are shared with TRBD1. CDR3 size: 15 residues. Germline-derived CDR1 and CDR2 are SGHAT and FQNNGV. V dropped 5 bases and J dropped 0; count of bases not matched to a gene: 6. In DNA, the CDR3 is TGTGCCAGCAGCCTGAAGGACAGGGACTCCTACGAGCAGTACTTC. The encoded protein is CASSLKDRDSYEQYF.

This chain uses TRBV11-2 with TRBJ1-6, with D unclear. CDR1 and CDR2 from the germline V gene are SGHAT and FQNNGV. This CDR3 contains 16 residues. V was trimmed by 4 bases and J by 7 bases, leaving 17 bases between them. CDR3 coding DNA: TGTGCCAGCAGCTCCCTGGTGAAGGGTAGGAATTCACCCCTCCACTTT. Translated: CASSSLVKGRNSPLHF.

The chain joins TRBV30 to TRBJ2-5; TRBD2 agrees at 10 bases. This CDR3 is built from 16 residues. Germline CDR1 and CDR2: GTSNPN and SVGIG (reference sequence). J lost 5 bases, V lost 0 bases, and 9 bases had no gene match. The CDR3 region is CAWSVGLAGASETQYF. CDR3 coding DNA: TGTGCCTGGAGTGTAGGGCTAGCGGGAGCATCGGAGACCCAGTACTTC.

The chain is built from TRBV29-1 and TRBJ1-1; a possible D gene is TRBD1 (6 bases). The CDR3 has 14 residues. V was pared by 2 bases and J by 1 base, with 11 bases between. Germline V lookup: CDR1 SQVTM, CDR2 ANQGSEA. CDR3 DNA: TGCAGCGTTGAAAATGGACAGAAGAACACTGAAGCTTTCTTT. Translating it yields CSVENGQKNTEAFF.

The chain is built from TRBV19 and TRBJ1-1; D possibly corresponds to TRBD1 (6 bases). The CDR3 consists of 14 residues. V was shortened by 6 bases and J by 5 bases, with 16 bases between the two germline ends. Germline CDR1 is LNHDA and CDR2 is SQIVND (reference sequence). Here the CDR3 reads CASRSDSRGTEAFF. The CDR3 DNA reads TGTGCCAGTAGATCGGACAGCCGGGGGACTGAAGCTTTCTTT.

This sequence joins TRBV23-1 and TRBJ2-7, with 7 positions matching TRBD1. TRBV23-1 is classed as an ORF, of uncertain function. The junction had 14 bases not matched to a gene; V was cut back by 8 bases and J by 1 base. There are 16 residues in the CDR3. CDR3 in DNA: TGCGCCAGCGAAAAAAAGGACGGGACAGCTTCCTACGAGCAGTACTTC. Translation: CASEKKDGTASYEQYF.